This is a list of T cell receptor beta chains from one sample in a study of blood T cell repertoires in COVID-19. Here immunoSEQ multiplex PCR was the method, and the copy in TCRdb shows in-frame clones only, minus some. The table includes around 400,000 clones, around nine tenths detected once. The sequenced sample consisted of PBMCs or T cells enriched from blood (not recorded which). These receptor sequences come from a woman younger than 30 who had been exposed to COVID-19. Both conserved end residues are part of each CDR3. The order of the fields is V gene, D gene, J gene, CDR3 length, clone size, CDR3 protein, CDR3 DNA. The D gene is left open where the match is weak. Clone size, where shown, is once, few, many, or a class for clones that have expanded.

v_call: TRBV10-3
d_call: -
j_call: TRBJ2-7
cdr3_length: 15
clone_size: once
cdr3_aa: CAISEVGGPSYEQYF
cdr3_nt: TGTGCCATCAGTGAGGTCGGGGGGCCCTCCTACGAGCAGTACTTC

v_call: TRBV6-5
d_call: TRBD2
j_call: TRBJ2-7
cdr3_length: 13
clone_size: -
cdr3_aa: CASSPGGGGEQYF
cdr3_nt: TGTGCCAGCAGCCCCGGGGGGGGTGGGGAGCAGTACTTC

v_call: TRBV7-9
d_call: -
j_call: TRBJ1-4
cdr3_length: 14
clone_size: -
cdr3_aa: CASSLGAANEKLFF
cdr3_nt: TGTGCCAGCAGCTTAGGGGCAGCTAATGAAAAACTGTTTTTT

v_call: TRBV7-2
d_call: -
j_call: TRBJ1-4
cdr3_length: 14
clone_size: -
cdr3_aa: CASSSSNRNEKLFF
cdr3_nt: TGTGCCAGCAGCTCATCAAACAGGAATGAAAAACTGTTTTTT

v_call: TRBV4-1
d_call: -
j_call: TRBJ1-5
cdr3_length: 16
clone_size: -
cdr3_aa: CASSHTATGMNQPQHF
cdr3_nt: TGCGCCAGCAGCCACACCGCTACAGGGATGAATCAGCCCCAGCATTTT

v_call: TRBV2
d_call: TRBD1
j_call: TRBJ1-2
cdr3_length: 14
clone_size: -
cdr3_aa: CASSVERQGLGYTF
cdr3_nt: TGTGCCAGCAGTGTTGAAAGACAGGGTCTTGGCTACACCTTC

v_call: TRBV4-1
d_call: TRBD1
j_call: TRBJ1-1
cdr3_length: 18
clone_size: few
cdr3_aa: CASSQSRNEHRGNKFAFF
cdr3_nt: TGCGCCAGCAGCCAATCCCGGAATGAGCACAGGGGGAATAAGTTTGCTTTCTTT

v_call: TRBV5-6
d_call: TRBD2
j_call: TRBJ2-7
cdr3_length: 16
clone_size: -
cdr3_aa: CASSLRLAGVSYEQYF
cdr3_nt: TGTGCCAGCAGCCTACGACTAGCGGGGGTATCCTACGAGCAGTACTTC

v_call: TRBV15
d_call: -
j_call: TRBJ1-6
cdr3_length: 14
clone_size: -
cdr3_aa: CATSRDGENSPLHF
cdr3_nt: TGTGCCACCAGCCGCGACGGAGAGAATTCACCCCTCCACTTT

v_call: TRBV7-2
d_call: -
j_call: TRBJ1-1
cdr3_length: 18
clone_size: -
cdr3_aa: CASSHFLPWGRGDTEAFF
cdr3_nt: TGTGCCAGCAGCCATTTCCTACCGTGGGGCAGGGGAGACACTGAAGCTTTCTTT

v_call: TRBV5-4
d_call: TRBD1
j_call: TRBJ1-1
cdr3_length: 15
clone_size: -
cdr3_aa: CASRRDRGGEPEAFF
cdr3_nt: TGTGCCAGCAGGCGGGACAGGGGTGGGGAACCTGAAGCTTTCTTT

v_call: TRBV2
d_call: TRBD2
j_call: TRBJ2-5
cdr3_length: 15
clone_size: -
cdr3_aa: CASSILAGAGETQYF
cdr3_nt: TGTGCCAGCAGTATCCTAGCGGGAGCTGGAGAGACCCAGTACTTC

v_call: TRBV28
d_call: -
j_call: TRBJ2-1
cdr3_length: 14
clone_size: -
cdr3_aa: CASSFPPGLDEQFF
cdr3_nt: TGTGCCAGCAGTTTCCCGCCAGGTCTGGATGAGCAGTTCTTC

v_call: TRBV27
d_call: TRBD1
j_call: TRBJ1-4
cdr3_length: 16
clone_size: -
cdr3_aa: CASSPTTGGYSEKLFF
cdr3_nt: TGTGCCAGCAGTCCCACCACAGGGGGGTATAGTGAAAAACTGTTTTTT

v_call: TRBV5-4
d_call: TRBD2
j_call: TRBJ2-5
cdr3_length: 15
clone_size: -
cdr3_aa: CASSAPSGIGETQYF
cdr3_nt: TGTGCCAGCAGCGCCCCTAGCGGGATAGGAGAGACCCAGTACTTC

v_call: TRBV21-1
d_call: -
j_call: TRBJ1-2
cdr3_length: 17
clone_size: -
cdr3_aa: CASSQRRRDRGHYGYTF
cdr3_nt: TGTGCCAGCAGTCAACGAAGGAGGGACAGGGGGCATTATGGCTACACCTTC

v_call: TRBV19
d_call: -
j_call: TRBJ2-3
cdr3_length: 13
clone_size: few
cdr3_aa: CASSIRGSDTQYF
cdr3_nt: TGTGCCAGTAGTATTAGGGGGAGTGATACGCAGTATTTT

v_call: TRBV28
d_call: -
j_call: TRBJ1-5
cdr3_length: 16
clone_size: -
cdr3_aa: CASSLVSTGSNQPQHF
cdr3_nt: TGTGCCAGCAGTTTGGTCTCCACAGGGAGCAATCAGCCCCAGCATTTT

v_call: TRBV12-3/TRBV12-4
d_call: -
j_call: TRBJ2-7
cdr3_length: 13
clone_size: -
cdr3_aa: CATRRWSSYEQYF
cdr3_nt: TGTGCCACCCGGAGGTGGTCGTCCTACGAGCAGTACTTC

v_call: TRBV25-1
d_call: -
j_call: TRBJ2-7
cdr3_length: 11
clone_size: -
cdr3_aa: CASTEQYEQYF
cdr3_nt: TGTGCCAGCACTGAACAATACGAGCAGTACTTC

v_call: TRBV28
d_call: TRBD1
j_call: TRBJ1-6
cdr3_length: 13
clone_size: -
cdr3_aa: CASRRTGGTPLHF
cdr3_nt: TGTGCCAGCAGACGGACAGGAGGCACACCCCTCCACTTT

v_call: TRBV7-9
d_call: TRBD1
j_call: TRBJ2-2
cdr3_length: 16
clone_size: -
cdr3_aa: CASSLVKGATTGELFF
cdr3_nt: TGTGCCAGCAGCTTAGTGAAGGGGGCTACGACCGGGGAGCTGTTTTTT

v_call: TRBV9
d_call: TRBD2
j_call: TRBJ2-7
cdr3_length: 14
clone_size: -
cdr3_aa: CASSPGGPTYEQYF
cdr3_nt: TGTGCCAGCAGCCCGGGGGGACCGACCTACGAGCAGTACTTC

v_call: TRBV27
d_call: -
j_call: TRBJ1-5
cdr3_length: 15
clone_size: -
cdr3_aa: CASSLFAGANQPQHF
cdr3_nt: TGTGCCAGCAGTTTATTCGCAGGGGCGAATCAGCCCCAGCATTTT

v_call: TRBV5-6
d_call: -
j_call: TRBJ2-2
cdr3_length: 15
clone_size: -
cdr3_aa: CASSRTGFYTGELFF
cdr3_nt: TGTGCCAGCAGCCGAACAGGGTTTTACACCGGGGAGCTGTTTTTT

v_call: TRBV19
d_call: TRBD1
j_call: TRBJ2-7
cdr3_length: 14
clone_size: -
cdr3_aa: CASDPGQGANEQYF
cdr3_nt: TGTGCCAGTGATCCGGGACAGGGGGCTAACGAGCAGTACTTC

v_call: TRBV30
d_call: TRBD1
j_call: TRBJ2-7
cdr3_length: 15
clone_size: -
cdr3_aa: CAWSLTSTGNYEQYF
cdr3_nt: TGTGCCTGGAGCCTAACCTCGACAGGGAACTACGAGCAGTACTTC

v_call: TRBV10-3
d_call: -
j_call: TRBJ2-5
cdr3_length: 12
clone_size: -
cdr3_aa: CAISAQQETQYF
cdr3_nt: TGTGCCATCAGTGCCCAACAAGAGACCCAGTACTTC